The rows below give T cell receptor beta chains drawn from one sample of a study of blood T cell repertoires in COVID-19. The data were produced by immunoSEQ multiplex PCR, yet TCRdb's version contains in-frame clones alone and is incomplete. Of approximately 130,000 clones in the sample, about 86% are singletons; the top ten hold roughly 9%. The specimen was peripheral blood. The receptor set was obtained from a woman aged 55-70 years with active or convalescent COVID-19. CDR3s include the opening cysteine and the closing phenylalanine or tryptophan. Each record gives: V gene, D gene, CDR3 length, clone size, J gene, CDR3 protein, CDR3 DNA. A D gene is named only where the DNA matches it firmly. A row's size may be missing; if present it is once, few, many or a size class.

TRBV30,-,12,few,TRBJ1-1,CAWRKRFPEAFF,TGTGCCTGGCGAAAGAGGTTTCCAGAAGCTTTCTTT
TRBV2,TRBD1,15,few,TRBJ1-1,CASSELTGLNTEAFF,TGTGCCAGCAGTGAACTGACAGGGCTGAACACTGAAGCTTTCTTT
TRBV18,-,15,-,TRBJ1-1,CASSPPGNSFTEAFF,TGTGCCAGCTCACCACCGGGCAATTCCTTCACTGAAGCTTTCTTT
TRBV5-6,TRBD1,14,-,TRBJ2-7,CASSSTGDRLEQYF,TGTGCCAGCAGCTCCACAGGGGATCGGCTCGAGCAGTACTTC
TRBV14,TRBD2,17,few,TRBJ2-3,CASSQVKVQREPDTQYF,TGTGCCAGCAGCCAAGTTAAGGTCCAGCGGGAACCAGATACGCAGTATTTT
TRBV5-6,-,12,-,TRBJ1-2,CASSTTGFGYTF,TGTGCCAGCAGCACAACAGGTTTTGGCTACACCTTC
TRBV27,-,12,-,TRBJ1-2,CASSSGGYGYTF,TGTGCCAGCAGTTCCGGCGGATATGGCTACACCTTC
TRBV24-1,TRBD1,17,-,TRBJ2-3,CATSDPRQGARTDTQYF,TGTGCCACCAGTGACCCCAGACAGGGGGCGCGGACAGATACGCAGTATTTT
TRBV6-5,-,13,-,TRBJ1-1,CASNREMNTEAFF,TGTGCCAGCAACCGAGAAATGAACACTGAAGCTTTCTTT
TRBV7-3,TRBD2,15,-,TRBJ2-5,CASSLGGTMKETQYF,TGTGCCAGCAGTCTCGGGGGGACTATGAAAGAGACCCAGTACTTC
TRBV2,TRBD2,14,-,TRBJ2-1,CASGLAGGYNEQFF,TGTGCCAGCGGTCTAGCGGGGGGGTACAATGAGCAGTTCTTC
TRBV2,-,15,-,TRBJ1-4,CASTQESATNEKLFF,TGTGCCAGCACCCAGGAATCAGCAACTAATGAAAAACTGTTTTTT
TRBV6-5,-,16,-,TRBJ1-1,CASSYGNSRRGTEAFF,TGTGCCAGCAGTTATGGGAACAGCCGGCGGGGCACTGAAGCTTTCTTT
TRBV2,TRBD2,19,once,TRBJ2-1,CASSEEGLGAGGPQNEQFF,TGTGCCAGCAGTGAAGAGGGTCTGGGCGCGGGGGGGCCTCAAAATGAGCAGTTCTTC
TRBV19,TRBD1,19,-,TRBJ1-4,CASSLRTGGLRGPEEKLFF,TGTGCCAGTAGTCTTCGGACAGGGGGCTTGAGGGGTCCAGAAGAAAAACTGTTTTTT
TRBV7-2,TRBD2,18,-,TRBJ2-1,CASSLEPSGRRGDNEQFF,TGTGCCAGCAGCTTAGAACCTAGCGGGAGGAGAGGAGACAATGAGCAGTTCTTC
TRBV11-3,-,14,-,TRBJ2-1,CASSPSRGSNEQFF,TGTGCCAGCAGCCCTAGCAGGGGAAGCAATGAGCAGTTCTTC
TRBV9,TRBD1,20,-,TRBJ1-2,CASSVGIRRAGQGEIYGYTF,TGTGCCAGCAGCGTAGGAATCCGGCGTGCTGGGCAGGGGGAGATCTATGGCTACACCTTC
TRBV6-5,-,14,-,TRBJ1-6,CASRNREYNSPLHF,TGTGCCAGCAGGAACAGGGAGTATAATTCACCCCTCCACTTT
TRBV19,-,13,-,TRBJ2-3,CASSRILTDTQYF,TGTGCCAGTAGTCGAATACTCACAGATACGCAGTATTTT
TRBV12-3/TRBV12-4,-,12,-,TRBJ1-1,CASSLRTTEAFF,TGTGCCAGCAGTCTCAGGACTACTGAAGCTTTCTTT
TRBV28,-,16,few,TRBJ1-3,CASSFGGDVPVNTIYF,TGTGCCAGCAGTTTCGGAGGGGACGTCCCCGTCAACACCATATATTTT
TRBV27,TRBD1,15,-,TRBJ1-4,CASRAGGQGNEKLFF,TGTGCCAGCAGGGCCGGGGGACAGGGTAATGAAAAACTGTTTTTT
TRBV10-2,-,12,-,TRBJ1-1,CASSPTSRGAFF,TGCGCCAGCAGTCCGACTTCGCGGGGAGCTTTCTTT
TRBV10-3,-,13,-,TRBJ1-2,CAISEEGIYGYTF,TGTGCCATCAGTGAAGAGGGAATCTACGGCTACACCTTC
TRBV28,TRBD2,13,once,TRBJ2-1,CASNLAEHNEQFF,TGTGCCAGCAACCTAGCGGAACACAATGAGCAGTTCTTC